The 24 T cell receptor beta chains given below trace back to one sample, sequenced in a study of blood T cells in healthy people across ages. With a J-beta primer mix and a sample-barcoded 5' primer, a second PCR ran about 7 to 11 cycles. TCRdb re-derived calls from the 5' RACE reads in MiXCR, one entry per CDR3 protein. The repertoire holds around 990,000 distinct CDR3 sequences, with under 40% as singletons. The sequenced sample was blood. These receptors were taken from a man younger than 35 in good health.

The rearrangement uses TRBV25-1 and TRBJ2-3, with D perhaps being TRBD1 or TRBD2 (5 bases each). Per the germline V gene, CDR1 is MGHDK and CDR2 is SYGVNS. V was shortened by 7 bases and J by 9 bases, with 11 bases between the two germline ends. CDR3 length: 11 amino acids. CDR3 in amino acids: CASTGRDTQYF. The CDR3 nucleotides are TGTGCCAGCACGGGTAGGGACACGCAGTATTTT.

This clonotype showed up just a few times. In DNA form, the CDR3 reads TGTGCCAGTAGCGGGACAGCCTCGGGAAAGCCCCAGCATTTT. This translates into CASSGTASGKPQHF. This chain joins TRBV19 and TRBJ1-5; TRBD1 matches 7 bases. Trimming at V came to 6 bases and at J to 8 bases, leaving 10 bases not matched to a gene. Germline CDR1 and CDR2: LNHDA and SQIVND (reference sequence). This CDR3 has 14 residues.

The V call is TRBV20-1, the J call TRBJ1-5; D is perhaps TRBD1 (6 bases). The CDR3 consists of 13 residues. Germline assignment: CDR1 DFQATT and CDR2 SNEGSKA (reference sequence). Trimming shortened V by 3 bases and J by 5 bases, and 11 bases separated the two germline ends. The CDR3 DNA is TGCAGTGCTAGCGGGGGCGGCGATCAGCCCCAGCATTTT. Its translation: CSASGGGDQPQHF.

This chain uses TRBV6-6 with TRBJ1-1; D gene ambiguous. Germline CDR1 MNHNY, CDR2 SVGAGI (reference sequence). CDR3 size: 12 residues. The ends were cut back, 2 bases at V and 10 bases at J, with 11 bases in the middle. The CDR3 DNA reads TGTGCCAGCAGTTACCCCGGGCGAGGAGCTTTCTTT. The encoded protein is CASSYPGRGAFF.

The chain combines TRBV7-2 with TRBJ1-5, with D tentatively TRBD1 (6 bases). The CDR3 is 17 residues long. The germline gives CDR1 SGHTA, CDR2 FQGNSA. Trimming removed 2 bases from V and 11 bases from J, with 25 bases in between. In DNA, the CDR3 is TGTGCCAGCAGCTTAAACGCGGGACACGGACATCAGTGGACCCAGCATTTT. Amino acids: CASSLNAGHGHQWTQHF. Supplemented by reference TRBV7-2 and TRBJ1-5, the full variable domain reads GAGVSQSPSNKVTEKGKDVELRCDPISGHTALYWYRQSLGQGLEFLIYFQGNSAPDKSGLPSDRFSAERTGGSVSTLTIQRTQQEDSAVYLCASSLNAGHGHQWTQHFGDGTRLSIL.

Comment on this clonotype: Being one base from a much bigger clone, this may be a read error. The chain joins TRBV11-2 to TRBJ2-3; 7 bases fit TRBD2. From germline, CDR1 is SGHAT and CDR2 FQNNGV. The CDR3 is made up of 15 amino acids. The V gene end was trimmed by 8 bases and the J gene end by 3 bases; junction bases not matched to a gene: 11. CDR3 DNA: TGTGCCAGCGGGGGGGGGAGGGAAGGTACAGATACGCAGTATTTT. Translated, it gives CASGGGREGTDTQYF.

This clonotype was counted only a few times. The chain carries TRBV6-1 and TRBJ2-3, with D perhaps given as TRBD1 or TRBD2 (5 bases each). V was pared by 1 base and J by 4 bases, with 12 bases between. CDR3 size: 15 residues. Germline V gene sequence: CDR1 MNHNS, CDR2 SASEGT. CDR3 nucleotide sequence: TGTGCCAGCAGTGAAGGCTTTGTGGGGGCAGATACGCAGTATTTT. The encoded protein is CASSEGFVGADTQYF.

This clonotype was recorded only once. V gene TRBV6-1 combines with J gene TRBJ2-4, with a tentative D call TRBD2 (5 bases). Germline V CDR1 and CDR2: MNHNS, SASEGT. V dropped 11 bases and J dropped 0 bases, with 17 bases sitting between them. The CDR3 totals 15 residues. CDR3 residues: CAPPGDPLAKNIQYF. CDR3 DNA: TGTGCCCCACCCGGGGATCCTTTAGCCAAAAACATTCAGTACTTC.

The chain joins TRBV20-1 to TRBJ2-1, with 7 positions matching TRBD2. Germline-derived CDR1 and CDR2 are DFQATT and SNEGSKA (reference sequence). After removal of 0 bases from V and 5 bases from J, the junction contained 7 bases not matched to a gene. The CDR3 sequence is 15 residues long. The CDR3 sequence is CSARESASGNNEQFF. CDR3 DNA: TGCAGTGCTAGAGAATCGGCTAGCGGCAACAATGAGCAGTTCTTC.

This clonotype was counted at least ten times. The chain is built from TRBV29-1 and TRBJ2-3; maybe TRBD2 (6 bases). The CDR3 extends over 15 amino acids. Germline V lookup: CDR1 SQVTM, CDR2 ANQGSEA. The V end lost 6 bases, the J end lost 2 bases, and 18 bases lay between the germline ends. In DNA form, the CDR3 reads TGCAGCGTCGAGGGAGGAACTAGACCCACAGATACGCAGTATTTT. Its protein is CSVEGGTRPTDTQYF.

V is TRBV6-1 and J is TRBJ1-4; no clear D gene. CDR3 size: 14 residues. The germline CDR1 and CDR2 sequences are MNHNS and SASEGT. The germline V and J ends were trimmed by 8 bases and 5 bases, with 15 bases remaining between them. The CDR3 nucleotides are TGTGCCAGCTCTCGGACGGCTGAAAATGAAAAACTGTTTTTT. As protein: CASSRTAENEKLFF.

The chain carries TRBV28 and TRBJ2-7; D gene ambiguous. Trimming pared 8 bases from V and 7 bases from J, leaving 15 bases between. CDR3 length equals 12 residues. Germline CDR1 and CDR2: MDHEN and SYDVKM. The CDR3 nucleotides are TGTGCCAGCTCGTCCGGTCTTGATGAGCAGTACTTC. It yields the protein CASSSGLDEQYF.

This clonotype was detected only a few times. The chain joins TRBV24-1 to TRBJ2-1; a possible D gene is TRBD2 (6 bases). The CDR3 length is 14 residues. The ends were cut back, 5 bases at V and 8 bases at J, with 15 bases in the middle. CDR1 and CDR2 from the germline V gene are KGHDR and SFDVKD. CDR3 sequence reads: CATSGPRGNDEQFF. DNA for the CDR3: TGTGCCACCAGTGGGCCTCGGGGGAACGATGAGCAGTTCTTC.

The chain has TRBV20-1 and TRBJ1-1; the D gene is possibly TRBD1 (5 bases). Germline CDR1 is DFQATT and CDR2 is SNEGSKA (reference sequence). There are 14 residues in the CDR3. The ends were cut back, 5 bases at V and 10 bases at J, with 23 bases in the middle. CDR3 in amino acids: CSASVGGSSGRAFF. CDR3 sequence (DNA): TGCAGTGCTTCTGTGGGGGGGTCTTCGGGGAGAGCTTTCTTT.

This clonotype was counted a few times. V and J are TRBV2 and TRBJ2-7, with D uncertain. This CDR3 is built from 11 residues. Trimming removed 10 bases at V and 1 base at J, with 8 bases between. CDR1 is SNHLY and CDR2 is FYNNEI in the germline V gene. CDR3 nucleotides: TGTGCCACCGGGCAGTCCTACGAGCAGTACTTC. Protein sequence: CATGQSYEQYF.

The CDR3 region has the DNA TGCGCCAGCAGCCAAGTAGGCCAGCTTAGGACAGATACGCAGTATTTT. Amino acids: CASSQVGQLRTDTQYF. This rearrangement joins TRBV4-1 to TRBJ2-3, with D unresolved. The CDR3 is 16 amino acids. Per the germline V gene, CDR1 is MGHRA and CDR2 is YSYEKL. The V end was cut by 1 base, the J end by 3 bases, with 14 bases between.

The chain employs TRBV20-1 and TRBJ1-6; D not certain. V lost 6 bases and J 10 bases, leaving 19 bases between the germline ends. CDR3 length: 14 amino acids. Germline lookup yields CDR1 DFQATT and CDR2 SNEGSKA (reference sequence). CDR3 nucleotide sequence: TGCAGTGCCGTATCCGATTTTGGGTCCTCACCCCTCCACTTT. As protein: CSAVSDFGSSPLHF.

This clonotype was recorded a few times. The rearrangement uses TRBV10-3 and TRBJ2-7, with 9 bases matching TRBD2. Germline CDR1 and CDR2: ENHRY and SYGVKD. CDR3 length: 15 amino acids. V trimming: 0 bases; J trimming: 5 bases; junction bases outside the gene matches: 5. The DNA for the CDR3 is TGTGCCATCAGTGAGTCGGGACTAGCAACCCACGAGCAGTACTTC. It encodes CAISESGLATHEQYF.

The chain recombines TRBV27 with TRBJ2-7; D might be TRBD1 (6 bases). Trimming removed 0 bases from V and 4 bases from J, with 10 bases in between. The CDR3 contains 14 residues. Germline values: CDR1 MNHEY, CDR2 SMNVEV (reference sequence). This CDR3 reads CASSLSGQSYEQYF. CDR3 nucleotides: TGTGCCAGCAGTTTATCAGGACAGTCTTACGAGCAGTACTTC.

The rearrangement joins TRBV27 to TRBJ2-3; no reliable D call. CDR1 is MNHEY and CDR2 is SMNVEV in the germline V gene (reference sequence). This CDR3 is 16 amino acids long. Trimming removed 0 bases from V and 0 bases from J, with 10 bases in between. The CDR3 DNA reads TGTGCCAGCAGTTTATCGATTGGTTCTAGCACAGATACGCAGTATTTT. This sequence encodes CASSLSIGSSTDTQYF.

The chain uses TRBV6-2 or TRBV6-3 and TRBJ1-5; D is unclear. V was shortened by 2 bases and J by 1 base, with 15 bases between the two germline ends. This CDR3 has 17 amino acids. Germline V gives CDR1 MNHEY, CDR2 SVGEGT. The CDR3 loop reads CASSYVEGAKSNQPQHF. The CDR3 DNA is TGTGCCAGCAGTTACGTTGAGGGCGCAAAGAGCAATCAGCCCCAGCATTTT.

In its sample, this clonotype was seen many times. The genes are TRBV28 and TRBJ2-3; the match to TRBD2 covers 9 bases. The CDR3 sequence is 16 residues long. Germline V lookup: CDR1 MDHEN, CDR2 SYDVKM. V dropped 6 bases and J dropped 0; count of bases not matched to a gene: 7. The CDR3 loop is CASSYRTSESTDTQYF. In nucleotides, the CDR3 is TGTGCCAGCAGCTATAGGACTAGCGAGAGCACAGATACGCAGTATTTT.

The chain combines TRBV12-3 or TRBV12-4 with TRBJ2-1, with unresolved D. The V and J ends lost 3 bases and 4 bases respectively, with 7 bases between them. CDR3 length: 13 amino acids. The DNA of the CDR3 is TGTGCCAGCAGTTTTTTGGTTTACAATGAGCAGTTCTTC. It yields the protein CASSFLVYNEQFF.

The chain couples TRBV9 to TRBJ2-7; D remains unclear. CDR1 is SGDLS and CDR2 is YYNGEE in the germline V gene. The CDR3 has 12 amino acids. Trimming left V 3 bases short and J 2 bases short, with 6 bases between. CDR3 nucleotide sequence: TGTGCCAGCAGCGAGCTACCCTACGAGCAGTACTTC. Protein sequence: CASSELPYEQYF.